These 5 T cell receptor beta chains originate from one sample sequenced in a study of shared clonotypes between healthy human individuals. This table comes from immunoSEQ multiplex PCR, and its TCRdb copy is limited to in-frame clones, with some not included. The sample has 2 million to 2.5 million clones, around 90% seen once. Sample: naive CD4+ T cells from PBMCs. Documented subset: CD45RA+ positively selected. The source of these receptors is a man between 18 and 29 years old in good health. Some clones in this sample may be carry-over from other donors' samples.

The chain has TRBV15 and TRBJ1-4, with D possibly matching TRBD1 (6 bases). The ends were cut back, 5 bases at V and 6 bases at J, with 10 bases in the middle. CDR1 and CDR2 from the germline V gene are LNHNV and YYDKDF (reference sequence). CDR3 size: 13 residues. The CDR3 sequence: CATSGQKDEKLFF. DNA for the CDR3: TGTGCCACCAGCGGACAGAAGGATGAAAAACTGTTTTTT.

The CDR3 region is CASSSRLASYNEQFF. As DNA, the CDR3 is TGCGCCAGCAGCTCGCGCCTAGCGTCTTACAATGAGCAGTTCTTC. The chain employs TRBV5-1 and TRBJ2-1; D perhaps matches TRBD2 (6 bases). Germline CDR1 is SGHRS and CDR2 is YFSETQ. Between the trimmed V and J ends, which lost 3 bases and 4 bases, there was a span of 14 bases. The CDR3 runs to 15 residues.

V is TRBV6-1 and J is TRBJ1-5; D call uncertain. The CDR3 is made up of 12 amino acids. With 4 bases removed from V and 7 bases from J, the gap between germline ends came to 8 bases. CDR1 and CDR2 from the germline V gene are MNHNS and SASEGT. The CDR3 loop reads CASSVQYQPQHF. For the CDR3, the DNA is TGTGCCAGCAGTGTACAATACCAGCCCCAGCATTTT.

This CDR3 reads CASSIRPTGVRMAGVEQFF. The CDR3 DNA follows: TGTGCCAGTAGTATTCGCCCCACGGGGGTTAGGATGGCGGGCGTAGAGCAGTTCTTC. The chain is built from TRBV19 and TRBJ2-1; a possible D gene is TRBD2 (6 bases). V lost 3 bases, J lost 10 bases, and 31 bases lay in between. The CDR3 is 19 amino acids. Germline-derived CDR1 and CDR2 are LNHDA and SQIVND (reference sequence).

The chain employs TRBV5-1 and TRBJ2-3; 7 bases are shared with TRBD1. The CDR3 has 16 amino acids. Trimming removed 1 base from V and 0 bases from J; junction bases left unmatched: 5. Germline CDR1 reads SGHRS; CDR2 reads YFSETQ. As DNA, the CDR3 is TGCGCCAGCAGCTTGTACCGGGACAGCAGCACAGATACGCAGTATTTT. Protein product: CASSLYRDSSTDTQYF.